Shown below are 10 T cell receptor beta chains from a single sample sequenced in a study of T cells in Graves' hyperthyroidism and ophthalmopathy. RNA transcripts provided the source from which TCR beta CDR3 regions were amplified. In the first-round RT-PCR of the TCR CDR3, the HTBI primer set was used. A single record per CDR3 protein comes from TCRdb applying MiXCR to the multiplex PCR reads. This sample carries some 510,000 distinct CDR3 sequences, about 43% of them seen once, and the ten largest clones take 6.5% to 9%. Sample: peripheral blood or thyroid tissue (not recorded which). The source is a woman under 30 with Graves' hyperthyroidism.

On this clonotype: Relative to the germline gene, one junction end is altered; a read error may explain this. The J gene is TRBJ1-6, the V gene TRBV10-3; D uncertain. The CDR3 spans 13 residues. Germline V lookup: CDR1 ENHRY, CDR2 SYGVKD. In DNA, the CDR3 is TGTGCCAGCAGTCAAGAGAGGCATTCACCCCTCCACTTT. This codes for CASSQERHSPLHF.

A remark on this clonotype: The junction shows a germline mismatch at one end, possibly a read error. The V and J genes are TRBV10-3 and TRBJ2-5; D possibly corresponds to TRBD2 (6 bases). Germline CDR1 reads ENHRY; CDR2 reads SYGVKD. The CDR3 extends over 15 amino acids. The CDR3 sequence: CASSVGGYYQETQYF. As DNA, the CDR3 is TGTGCCAGCAGTGTTGGAGGGTATTACCAAGAGACCCAGTACTTC.

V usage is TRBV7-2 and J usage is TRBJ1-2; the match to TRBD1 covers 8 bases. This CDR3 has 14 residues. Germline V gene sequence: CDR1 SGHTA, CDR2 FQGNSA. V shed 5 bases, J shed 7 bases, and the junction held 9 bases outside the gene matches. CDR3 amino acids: CASSTTQGALGYTF. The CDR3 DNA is TGTGCCAGCAGCACCACCCAGGGGGCTCTTGGCTACACCTTC.

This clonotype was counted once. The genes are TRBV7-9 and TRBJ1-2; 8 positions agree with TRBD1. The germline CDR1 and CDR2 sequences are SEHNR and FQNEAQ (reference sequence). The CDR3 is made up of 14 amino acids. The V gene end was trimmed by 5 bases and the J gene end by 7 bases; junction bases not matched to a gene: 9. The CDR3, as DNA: TGTGCCAGCAGCCCGACGACAGGGGAAGCTGGCTACACCTTC. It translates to CASSPTTGEAGYTF.

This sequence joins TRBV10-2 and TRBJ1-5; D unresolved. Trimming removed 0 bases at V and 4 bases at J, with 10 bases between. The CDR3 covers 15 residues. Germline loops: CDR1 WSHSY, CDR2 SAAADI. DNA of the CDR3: TGCGCCAGCAGTGAGTCCCTGGCTCGAAATCAGCCCCAGCATTTT. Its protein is CASSESLARNQPQHF.

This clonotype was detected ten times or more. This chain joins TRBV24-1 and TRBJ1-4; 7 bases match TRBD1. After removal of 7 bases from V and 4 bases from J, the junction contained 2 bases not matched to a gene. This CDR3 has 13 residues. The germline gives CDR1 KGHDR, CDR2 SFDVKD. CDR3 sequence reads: CATRDRSNEKLFF. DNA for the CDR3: TGTGCCACCAGGGACAGGAGTAATGAAAAACTGTTTTTT.

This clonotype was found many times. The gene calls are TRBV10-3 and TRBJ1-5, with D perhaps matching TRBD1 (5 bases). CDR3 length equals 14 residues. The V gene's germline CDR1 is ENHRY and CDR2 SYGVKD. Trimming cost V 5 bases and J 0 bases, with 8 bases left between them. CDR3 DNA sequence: TGTGCCATCAGTCCAGGGAATAGCAATCAGCCCCAGCATTTT. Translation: CAISPGNSNQPQHF.

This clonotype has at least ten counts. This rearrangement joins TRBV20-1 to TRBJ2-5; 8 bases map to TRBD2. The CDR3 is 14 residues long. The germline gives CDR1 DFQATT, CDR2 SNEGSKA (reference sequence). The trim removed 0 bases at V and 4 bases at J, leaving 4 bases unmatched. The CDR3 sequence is CSARDRLAGETQYF. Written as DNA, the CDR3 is TGCAGTGCTAGAGATCGCCTAGCGGGAGAGACCCAGTACTTC.

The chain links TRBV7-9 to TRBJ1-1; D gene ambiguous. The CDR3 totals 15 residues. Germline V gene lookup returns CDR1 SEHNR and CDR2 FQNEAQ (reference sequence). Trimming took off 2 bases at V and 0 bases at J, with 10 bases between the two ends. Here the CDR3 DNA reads TGTGCCAGCAGCTTATCGGGATCTGTGAACACTGAAGCTTTCTTT. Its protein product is CASSLSGSVNTEAFF.

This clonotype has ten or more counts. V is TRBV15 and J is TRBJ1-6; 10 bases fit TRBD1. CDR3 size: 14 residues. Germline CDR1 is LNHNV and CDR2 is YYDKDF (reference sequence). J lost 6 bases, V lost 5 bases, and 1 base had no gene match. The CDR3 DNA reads TGTGCCACCAGCCGGGACAGGGGTAATTCACCCCTCCACTTT. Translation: CATSRDRGNSPLHF. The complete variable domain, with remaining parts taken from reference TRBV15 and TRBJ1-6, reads DAMVIQNPRYQVTQFGKPVTLSCSQTLNHNVMYWYQQKSSQAPKLLFHYYDKDFNNEADTPDNFQSRRPNTSFCFLDIRSPGLGDTAMYLCATSRDRGNSPLHFGNGTRLTVT.